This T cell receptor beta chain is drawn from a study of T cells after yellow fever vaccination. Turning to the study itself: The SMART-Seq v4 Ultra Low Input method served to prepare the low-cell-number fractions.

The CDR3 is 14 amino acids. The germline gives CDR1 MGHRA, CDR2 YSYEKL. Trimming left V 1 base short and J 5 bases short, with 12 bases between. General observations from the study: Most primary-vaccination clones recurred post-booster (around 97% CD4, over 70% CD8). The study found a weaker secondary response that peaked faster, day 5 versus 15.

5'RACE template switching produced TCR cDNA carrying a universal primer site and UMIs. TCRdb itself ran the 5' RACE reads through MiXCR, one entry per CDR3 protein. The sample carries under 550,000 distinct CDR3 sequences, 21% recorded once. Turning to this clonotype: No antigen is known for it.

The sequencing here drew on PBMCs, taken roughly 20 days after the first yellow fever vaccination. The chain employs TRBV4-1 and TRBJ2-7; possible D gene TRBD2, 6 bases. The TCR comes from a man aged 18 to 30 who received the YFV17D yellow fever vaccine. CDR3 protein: CASSQAPGDHEQYF. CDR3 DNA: TGCGCCAGCAGCCAAGCCCCGGGGGACCACGAGCAGTACTTC.